What follows are 12 T cell receptor beta chains derived from one specimen sequenced in a study of blood T cell repertoires in COVID-19. Using immunoSEQ multiplex PCR, the repertoire was profiled, and TCRdb retains in-frame clones only, with some absent. The sample shows about 300,000 clones, around 89% of them seen only once. The specimen sequenced was peripheral blood. The source of these receptors is a woman in her twenties or thirties who had recovered from COVID-19.

The gene calls are TRBV4-1 and TRBJ1-5, with D unclear. This CDR3 region has 16 residues. Germline V CDR1 and CDR2: MGHRA, YSYEKL. With 1 base removed from V and 0 bases from J, the gap between germline ends came to 10 bases. The CDR3 spells CASSQGSGLSNQPQHF. The CDR3, as DNA: TGCGCCAGCAGCCAAGGGTCTGGACTTAGCAATCAGCCCCAGCATTTT.

This clone has a handful of counts. CDR3 nucleotides: TGCAGTGCAGCAAACTATGGCTACACCTTC. Translated: CSAANYGYTF. The V gene is TRBV20-1, the J gene TRBJ1-2; D not certain. Trimming cost V 6 bases and J 2 bases, with 4 bases left between them. CDR1 is DFQATT, CDR2 SNEGSKA, per germline (reference sequence). The CDR3 sequence is 10 residues long.

This rearrangement joins TRBV10-3 to TRBJ2-7; no definite D call. Trimming cost V 0 bases and J 4 bases, with 13 bases left between them. The germline V gene encodes CDR1 ENHRY and CDR2 SYGVKD. This CDR3 has 15 amino acids. CDR3 amino acids: CAISESAALTYEQYF. The CDR3 bases are TGTGCCATCAGTGAGTCGGCGGCCTTAACATACGAGCAGTACTTC.

The gene calls are TRBV12-3 or TRBV12-4 and TRBJ1-2; no clear D gene. Trimming shortened V by 3 bases and J by 8 bases, and 13 bases separated the two germline ends. This CDR3 comprises 13 residues. The DNA for the CDR3 is TGTGCCAGCAGTTTCTCGGGATCAGGCGGCTACACCTTC. It specifies CASSFSGSGGYTF.

This chain uses TRBV30 with TRBJ1-2; TRBD1 is a possible D gene (6 bases). The V and J ends lost 0 bases and 8 bases respectively, with 13 bases between them. The CDR3 extends over 13 amino acids. From germline, CDR1 is GTSNPN and CDR2 SVGIG (reference sequence). In DNA, the CDR3 is TGTGCCTGGAGTGTGGGACAAATCGGGGGCTACACCTTC. Translation: CAWSVGQIGGYTF.

The chain links TRBV29-1 to TRBJ2-3, with 7 positions matching TRBD1. CDR3 size: 14 residues. V shed 7 bases, J shed 0 bases, and the junction held 7 bases outside the gene matches. Germline CDR1 and CDR2: SQVTM and ANQGSEA. The CDR3: CSAAGTASTDTQYF. The CDR3 coding sequence is TGCAGCGCGGCAGGGACAGCTAGCACAGATACGCAGTATTTT.

A single count supports this clone. This chain joins TRBV27 and TRBJ2-7; perhaps TRBD1 as D (6 bases). This CDR3 region has 15 residues. Looked up from germline, CDR1 is MNHEY and CDR2 is SMNVEV (reference sequence). Trimming took off 5 bases at V and 2 bases at J, with 16 bases between the two ends. CDR3 coding DNA: TGTGCCAGCAGTCTATATGGACAGATCCCCTACGAGCAGTACTTC. Amino acids: CASSLYGQIPYEQYF.

The V and J genes are TRBV4-2 and TRBJ2-3, with 8 bases matching TRBD1. The CDR3 has 15 amino acids. Looked up from germline, CDR1 is LGHNA and CDR2 is YNFKEQ. V gave up 0 bases and J gave up 5 bases; unmatched junction bases: 4. This chain's CDR3 is CASSQDQGAGDTQYF. CDR3 bases: TGTGCCAGCAGCCAAGATCAGGGGGCAGGAGATACGCAGTATTTT.

This chain connects TRBV19 to TRBJ2-7, with 12 bases identical to TRBD1. With V trimmed by 5 bases and J by 3 bases, 5 bases remained unmatched. This CDR3 contains 15 residues. In germline, CDR1 is LNHDA, CDR2 SQIVND (reference sequence). In DNA, the CDR3 is TGTGCCAGTAGTCCTGGGACAGGGGGCAACTACGAGCAGTACTTC. Protein sequence: CASSPGTGGNYEQYF.

Concerning this clone: In the same sample, other DNA sequences code for this CDR3. The CDR3 nucleotides read TGTGCTAGGGTGGGAGGGGGGAACACTGAAGCTTTCTTT. Amino acids: CARVGGGNTEAFF. The gene calls are TRBV2 and TRBJ1-1; D is possibly TRBD1 (6 bases). The CDR3 runs to 13 residues. Germline V gene sequence: CDR1 SNHLY, CDR2 FYNNEI.

The chain couples TRBV6-1 to TRBJ1-6; 7 bases are shared with TRBD1. The junction had 8 bases not matched to a gene; V was cut back by 1 base and J by 8 bases. Germline V gene sequence: CDR1 MNHNS, CDR2 SASEGT. The CDR3 covers 16 residues. CDR3 nucleotides: TGTGCCAGCAGTGAAGTAGGTAACAGGGGTGATTCACCCCTCCACTTT. It specifies CASSEVGNRGDSPLHF.

The chain is built from TRBV9 and TRBJ1-1; 8 positions agree with TRBD1. Germline V gene sequence: CDR1 SGDLS, CDR2 YYNGEE. Germline trimming cut 2 bases from V and 0 bases from J; bases unmatched to any gene: 12. The CDR3 extends over 18 amino acids. For the CDR3, the DNA is TGTGCCAGCAGCGTCGGTGCCGGGACAGGAGCTTTGAACACTGAAGCTTTCTTT. Translation: CASSVGAGTGALNTEAFF.